The 7 T cell receptor beta chains presented below share a single source sample, sequenced in a study of cytomegalovirus exposure and HLA in healthy donors. Use of 60 Vbeta and 13 Jbeta primers characterized the PCR. TCRdb's table, derived via immunoSEQ multiplex PCR, lists solely in-frame clones and lacks some. The sample lists 220,000 or so clones, approximately 78% occurring once. Sequences were obtained from PBMCs. All receptors derive from a male donor in good health and CMV-seronegative.

This clone was found once. V and J are TRBV10-2 and TRBJ2-7; a possible D gene is TRBD2 (6 bases). The V end lost 6 bases, the J end lost 7 bases, and 16 bases lay between the germline ends. This CDR3 region has 13 residues. CDR1 and CDR2 (germline): WSHSY, SAAADI. The DNA for the CDR3 is TGCGCCAGCAGCCGACTAGGCTTAGCTGAGCAGTACTTC. This codes for CASSRLGLAEQYF.

This chain joins TRBV27 and TRBJ2-7, with D perhaps matching TRBD1 (6 bases). CDR1 is MNHEY, CDR2 SMNVEV, per germline (reference sequence). The CDR3 contains 14 residues. The V end was cut by 4 bases, the J end by 1 base, with 11 bases between. This chain's CDR3 is CASSWDTLSYEQYF. The CDR3, as DNA: TGTGCCAGCAGTTGGGACACCCTATCCTACGAGCAGTACTTC.

This sequence joins TRBV7-8 and TRBJ2-5, with 7 bases identical to TRBD2. V gave up 5 bases and J gave up 1 base; unmatched junction bases: 13. Looked up from germline, CDR1 is SGHVS and CDR2 is FQNEAQ. CDR3 size: 17 residues. The CDR3 region is CASSPSPAGALQETQYF. The CDR3 coding sequence is TGTGCCAGCAGCCCATCCCCCGCGGGAGCTCTCCAAGAGACCCAGTACTTC.

The J gene is TRBJ1-1, the V gene TRBV28, with TRBD1 matching 10 bases. The V segment lost 11 bases and the J segment 3 bases; nucleotides outside the gene matches: 12. There are 15 residues in the CDR3. Germline CDR1 MDHEN, CDR2 SYDVKM. In nucleotides, the CDR3 is TGTGCCGGACGGAGTCCCGGGACAGGGGACACTGAAGCTTTCTTT. Protein: CAGRSPGTGDTEAFF.

The chain combines TRBV7-6 with TRBJ2-1; 10 bases are shared with TRBD2. The length of the CDR3 is 16 residues. The V gene's germline CDR1 is SGHVS and CDR2 FNYEAQ. With 5 bases clipped from V and 7 bases from J, the junction kept 11 bases outside the gene matches. Here the CDR3 DNA reads TGTGCCAGCAGCCCCCCCCCTAGCGGGAGTTGGAATGAGCAGTTCTTC. It yields the protein CASSPPPSGSWNEQFF.

The chain has TRBV6-1 and TRBJ2-5; D unresolved. Germline loops: CDR1 MNHNS, CDR2 SASEGT. The CDR3 contains 14 residues. Trimming left V 8 bases short and J 2 bases short, with 15 bases between. CDR3 DNA: TGTGCCAGCCGATCTGTCCGAGGACAAGAGACCCAGTACTTC. Its protein product is CASRSVRGQETQYF.

This rearrangement joins TRBV18 to TRBJ2-5; D remains ambiguous. CDR3 size: 12 residues. Germline V gene sequence: CDR1 KGHSH, CDR2 LQKENI. V gave up 3 bases and J gave up 5 bases, with 7 bases separating them. CDR3 region: CASSPPEETQYF. CDR3 DNA: TGTGCCAGCTCACCTCCGGAGGAGACCCAGTACTTC.